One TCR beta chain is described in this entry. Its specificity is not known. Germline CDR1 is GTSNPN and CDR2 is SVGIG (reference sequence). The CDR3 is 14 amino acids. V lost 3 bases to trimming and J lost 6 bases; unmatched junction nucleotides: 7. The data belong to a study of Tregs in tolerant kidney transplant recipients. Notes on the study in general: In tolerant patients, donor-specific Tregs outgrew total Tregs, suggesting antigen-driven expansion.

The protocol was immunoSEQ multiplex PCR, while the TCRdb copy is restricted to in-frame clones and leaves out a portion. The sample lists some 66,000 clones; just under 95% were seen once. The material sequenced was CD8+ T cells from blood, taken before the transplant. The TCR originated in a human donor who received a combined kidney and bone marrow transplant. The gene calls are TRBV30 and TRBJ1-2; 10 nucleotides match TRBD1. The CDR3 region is CAWSSGTGVNGYTF. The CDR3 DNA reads TGTGCCTGGAGCTCCGGGACAGGGGTGAATGGCTACACCTTC.